The 32 T cell receptor beta chains below come from one sample, sequenced in a study of a mutant IDH1 vaccine in newly diagnosed glioma. Repertoires were generated with immunoSEQ multiplex PCR, while TCRdb's copy carries only in-frame clones and drops some. The data contain over 80,000 clones, approximately 80% of them singletons. No antigens are known for them. Time point in this sample: week 47, end of study. Each dose of the vaccine consisted of 300 ug of mutant IDH1 20-mer peptide, with topical imiquimod. This material consisted of PBMCs, taken from a glioma patient whose treatment included an IDH1 peptide vaccine. The receptors come from a man aged 35 to 55 with glioma.

The rearrangement links TRBV7-2 to TRBJ2-4, with D possibly TRBD2 on 5 matching bases. The CDR3 has 14 residues. V lost 1 base and J 8 bases, leaving 12 bases between the germline ends. Germline CDR1 is SGHTA and CDR2 is FQGNSA. For the CDR3, the DNA is TGTGCCAGCAGCTTAGAGGCGGGCCCAGACATTCAGTACTTC. Protein product: CASSLEAGPDIQYF.

The chain links TRBV9 to TRBJ2-1; 7 bases match TRBD2. The CDR3 extends over 16 amino acids. V was pared by 0 bases and J by 5 bases, with 8 bases of the junction left unmatched. Germline CDR1 is SGDLS and CDR2 is YYNGEE. CDR3 in DNA: TGTGCCAGCAGCGTAGTGGGGTCGGGGGGAGACAATGAGCAGTTCTTC. Translating it yields CASSVVGSGGDNEQFF.

A single count supports this clone. V and J are TRBV4-3 and TRBJ1-2, with 8 bases lining up with TRBD1. Trimming at V came to 2 bases and at J to 4 bases, leaving 3 bases not matched to a gene. The CDR3 runs to 14 residues. The germline V gene encodes CDR1 LGHNA and CDR2 YSLEER. CDR3 sequence reads: CASSQRDRSYGYTF. The CDR3, as DNA: TGCGCCAGCAGCCAACGGGACAGGAGCTATGGCTACACCTTC.

This clone was counted a few times. V and J are TRBV27 and TRBJ1-5, with D unresolved. Germline loops: CDR1 MNHEY, CDR2 SMNVEV (reference sequence). This CDR3 has 14 amino acids. Trimming removed 5 bases at V and 2 bases at J, with 10 bases between. The CDR3 is CASSPRKGNQPQHF. As DNA, the CDR3 is TGTGCCAGCAGTCCCCGGAAGGGCAATCAGCCCCAGCATTTT.

The gene calls are TRBV19 and TRBJ2-5, with 8 bases fitting TRBD1. CDR1 and CDR2 from the germline V gene are LNHDA and SQIVND (reference sequence). The trim removed 3 bases at V and 3 bases at J, leaving 3 bases unmatched. This CDR3 contains 14 residues. This CDR3 reads CASSITGGKETQYF. The CDR3 region has the DNA TGTGCCAGTAGTATCACAGGGGGAAAAGAGACCCAGTACTTC.

The gene calls are TRBV28 and TRBJ2-7; 9 positions match TRBD1. The germline V gene has CDR1 MDHEN and CDR2 SYDVKM. Germline trimming cut 6 bases from V and 3 bases from J; bases unmatched to any gene: 12. This CDR3 region has 16 residues. CDR3 region: CASRDSQGAGYYEQYF. CDR3 sequence (DNA): TGTGCCAGCAGGGATTCACAGGGGGCCGGCTACTACGAGCAGTACTTC.

V usage is TRBV30 and J usage is TRBJ1-3; D is perhaps TRBD1 (5 bases). Germline V gene sequence: CDR1 GTSNPN, CDR2 SVGIG (reference sequence). V was trimmed by 2 bases and J by 2 bases, leaving 7 bases between them. This CDR3 contains 13 residues. The CDR3 spells CAWSLGPGNTIYF. As DNA, the CDR3 is TGTGCCTGGAGTTTGGGGCCTGGAAACACCATATATTTT.

On this clone itself: Sequence at one end of the junction differs from germline and may be a read error. V is TRBV7-7 and J is TRBJ2-1; 9 bases are a match to TRBD1. Germline CDR1 is SSHAT and CDR2 is FNYEAQ (reference sequence). The CDR3 sequence is 16 residues long. Here the CDR3 reads CASSLLGQGGFNEQFF. The CDR3 region has the DNA TGTGCTAGCAGCCTCCTGGGACAGGGTGGCTTCAATGAGCAGTTCTTC.

This CDR3 reads CASSEPGTYNSPLHF. The CDR3 DNA reads as TGCGCCAGCAGTGAACCAGGTACGTATAATTCACCCCTCCACTTT. The genes are TRBV10-1 and TRBJ1-6; D is uncertain. CDR3 length: 15 amino acids. Germline CDR1 and CDR2: WNHNN and SYGVQD (reference sequence). V lost 3 bases and J lost 4, with 10 bases in between.

V is TRBV18 and J is TRBJ2-7; D is perhaps TRBD2 (6 bases). The V end was cut by 6 bases, the J end by 3 bases, with 6 bases between. The V gene's germline CDR1 is KGHSH and CDR2 LQKENI. This CDR3 region has 11 residues. The CDR3 region is CASSGGYEQYF. DNA for the CDR3: TGTGCCAGCTCGGGGGGCTACGAGCAGTACTTC. Full variable domain (missing parts from reference TRBV18 and TRBJ2-7): NAGVMQNPRHLVRRRGQEARLRCSPMKGHSHVYWYRQLPEEGLKFMVYLQKENIIDESGMPKERFSAEFPKEGPSILRIQQVVRGDSAAYFCASSGGYEQYFGPGTRLTVT.

The V gene is TRBV2, the J gene TRBJ2-3; 11 nucleotides agree with TRBD2. The CDR3 has 15 residues. Trimming cost V 7 bases and J 0 bases; bases outside gene matches: 3. From germline, CDR1 is SNHLY and CDR2 FYNNEI. CDR3 DNA: TGTGCCAGCAAACTAGCGGGGGTCAGCACAGATACGCAGTATTTT. Residues: CASKLAGVSTDTQYF.

The rearrangement uses TRBV6-5 and TRBJ2-1; 8 bases are shared with TRBD1. With V trimmed by 5 bases and J by 9 bases, 9 bases remained unmatched. This CDR3 spans 14 amino acids. CDR1 and CDR2 (germline): MNHEY, SVGAGI. CDR3 residues: CASSRFGQGSEQFF. CDR3 DNA: TGTGCCAGCAGTCGTTTCGGACAGGGAAGTGAGCAGTTCTTC.

The chain couples TRBV25-1 to TRBJ1-1; 7 nucleotides line up with TRBD1. Germline-derived CDR1 and CDR2 are MGHDK and SYGVNS. This CDR3 is 14 amino acids long. Trimming cost V 4 bases and J 6 bases; bases outside gene matches: 8. This chain's CDR3 is CASSGYRGISEAFF. In DNA form, the CDR3 reads TGTGCCAGCAGTGGCTACAGGGGCATCTCTGAAGCTTTCTTT.

This clone was picked up one time. The chain employs TRBV28 and TRBJ2-7; TRBD1 agrees at 7 bases. Germline V gene sequence: CDR1 MDHEN, CDR2 SYDVKM. The CDR3 extends over 14 amino acids. V shed 0 bases, J shed 5 bases, and the junction held 4 bases outside the gene matches. For the CDR3, the DNA is TGTGCCAGCAGTTTATGGGGACAGCGCAACGAGCAGTACTTC. It is translated as CASSLWGQRNEQYF.

The genes are TRBV30 and TRBJ2-1; 8 nucleotides agree with TRBD2. This CDR3 comprises 13 residues. CDR1 is GTSNPN and CDR2 is SVGIG in the germline V gene (reference sequence). The DNA for the CDR3 is TGTGCACTGCTTAGCGGGATTTACAATGAGCAGTTCTTC. The encoded protein is CALLSGIYNEQFF.

This rearrangement joins TRBV11-2 to TRBJ2-5; D ambiguous. Germline assignment: CDR1 SGHAT and CDR2 FQNNGV. The V end lost 5 bases, the J end lost 2 bases, and 15 bases lay between the germline ends. This CDR3 spans 15 amino acids. This CDR3 is CASSIFFELQETQYF. The CDR3 DNA follows: TGTGCCAGCAGCATTTTCTTTGAGTTGCAAGAGACCCAGTACTTC.

The chain couples TRBV28 to TRBJ1-5; TRBD1 matches 8 bases. This CDR3 has 15 amino acids. Germline V CDR1 and CDR2: MDHEN, SYDVKM. Unmatched junction bases numbered 6, after V lost 6 bases and J lost 2 bases. The CDR3 DNA is TGTGCCAGCAGACCGACAGGGGTCGGCAATCAGCCCCAGCATTTT. Its protein is CASRPTGVGNQPQHF.

The CDR3 spells CASSYGDEKLFF. The CDR3 DNA reads as TGTGCCAGCAGTTACGGGGATGAAAAACTGTTTTTT. This chain joins TRBV6-6 and TRBJ1-4; D is unclear. Trimming left V 2 bases short and J 6 bases short, with 4 bases between. Per germline, CDR1 MNHNY and CDR2 SVGAGI (reference sequence). This CDR3 is 12 amino acids long.

This clone appeared a few times. This rearrangement joins TRBV6-1 to TRBJ1-1, with a possible D match to TRBD1 (6 bases). CDR1 is MNHNS and CDR2 is SASEGT in the germline V gene. V lost 4 bases and J 4 bases, leaving 22 bases between the germline ends. The CDR3 covers 17 residues. Here the CDR3 reads CASSAKRGAWMGTEAFF. The DNA of the CDR3 is TGTGCCAGCAGTGCAAAGAGGGGGGCATGGATGGGCACTGAAGCTTTCTTT.

The chain is built from TRBV12-5 and TRBJ2-7, with D maybe TRBD1 (5 bases). With 3 bases removed from V and 2 bases from J, the gap between germline ends came to 20 bases. In germline, CDR1 is LGHNT, CDR2 FRNRAP. The CDR3 has 17 amino acids. This CDR3 reads CASGLGQGPKKTYEQYF. In nucleotides, the CDR3 is TGTGCTAGTGGTTTAGGGCAGGGTCCCAAGAAGACCTACGAGCAGTACTTC.

The J gene is TRBJ1-1, the V gene TRBV15; the D is unclear. V lost 0 bases and J lost 10, with 12 bases in between. The CDR3 has 13 residues. CDR1 LNHNV and CDR2 YYDKDF come from the germline V gene (reference sequence). The CDR3 is CATSRETIGRAFF. The CDR3 DNA is TGTGCCACCAGCAGAGAAACGATCGGTCGAGCTTTCTTT. The full variable domain, completed using reference TRBV15 and TRBJ1-1, is DAMVIQNPRYQVTQFGKPVTLSCSQTLNHNVMYWYQQKSSQAPKLLFHYYDKDFNNEADTPDNFQSRRPNTSFCFLDIRSPGLGDTAMYLCATSRETIGRAFFGQGTRLTVV.

The rearrangement joins TRBV6-5 to TRBJ1-6; 7 bases are shared with TRBD1. J lost 10 bases, V lost 5 bases, and 8 bases had no gene match. CDR1 is MNHEY, CDR2 SVGAGI, per germline. This CDR3 has 14 amino acids. The CDR3 region has the DNA TGTGCCAGCAGTACCACAGGGGAACAATCACCCCTCCACTTT. Translation gives CASSTTGEQSPLHF.

V and J are TRBV30 and TRBJ2-2; 12 positions match TRBD2. V lost 1 base, J lost 0 bases, and 0 bases stayed unmatched. The length of the CDR3 is 16 residues. CDR1 and CDR2 (germline): GTSNPN, SVGIG (reference sequence). CDR3 sequence: CAWSGTSGANTGELFF. DNA for the CDR3: TGTGCCTGGAGTGGGACTAGCGGGGCGAACACCGGGGAGCTGTTTTTT.

Worth noting for this clone: It may be a read error: a sequence one base away is much more abundant. The same CDR3 arises from other DNA sequences in this sample as well. V is TRBV5-4 and J is TRBJ2-7; tentative D call: TRBD2 (5 bases). Germline V gene data show CDR1 as SGHNT and CDR2 as YYREEE (reference sequence). The CDR3 extends over 16 amino acids. The CDR3 nucleotides are TGTGCCAGTAGCTTGGATACGGGGAGAAGCTCCTACGAGCAGTACTTC. It translates to CASSLDTGRSSYEQYF.

The chain's CDR3 is CASSFFSGATNEKLFF. CDR3 nucleotide sequence: TGTGCCAGCAGCTTCTTTTCAGGGGCTACCAATGAAAAACTGTTTTTT. The J gene is TRBJ1-4, the V gene TRBV7-2; TRBD1 is a possible D gene (6 bases). Deletions cut 3 bases from V and 5 bases from J, with 16 bases between. The CDR3 has 16 residues. Germline values: CDR1 SGHTA, CDR2 FQGNSA. The full variable domain, in which reference TRBV7-2 and TRBJ1-4 provide the parts outside the CDR3, is GAGVSQSPSNKVTEKGKDVELRCDPISGHTALYWYRQSLGQGLEFLIYFQGNSAPDKSGLPSDRFSAERTGGSVSTLTIQRTQQEDSAVYLCASSFFSGATNEKLFFGSGTQLSVL.

This chain uses TRBV30 with TRBJ1-3, with D hard to call. The CDR3 covers 12 residues. V was clipped by 1 base and J by 4 bases, with 5 bases between them. Germline CDR1 reads GTSNPN; CDR2 reads SVGIG (reference sequence). The CDR3, as DNA: TGTGCCTGGAGTGCGAGGGGAAACACCATATATTTT. Amino acid sequence: CAWSARGNTIYF. Together with reference TRBV30 and TRBJ1-3, the CDR3 gives the full variable domain: SQTIHQWPATLVQPVGSPLSLECTVEGTSNPNLYWYRQAAGRGLQLLFYSVGIGQISSEVPQNLSASRPQDRQFILSSKKLLLSDSGFYLCAWSARGNTIYFGEGSWLTVV.

This clone was counted a single time. This chain joins TRBV5-1 and TRBJ1-1; 8 bases match TRBD1. Trimming took 0 bases from V and 7 from J; bases not matched to a gene: 8. This CDR3 has 15 amino acids. Germline loops: CDR1 SGHRS, CDR2 YFSETQ. The chain's CDR3 is CASSLVGQGSGEAFF. The CDR3 DNA is TGCGCCAGCAGCTTGGTCGGACAGGGTTCGGGTGAAGCTTTCTTT.

V gene TRBV2 combines with J gene TRBJ1-1, with D possibly being TRBD1 (5 bases). Germline lookup yields CDR1 SNHLY and CDR2 FYNNEI. Trimming cost V 5 bases and J 1 base, with 11 bases left between them. The CDR3 length is 14 residues. The DNA of the CDR3 is TGTGCCAGCAGTTCGGGGGGACGGAACACTGAAGCTTTCTTT. This encodes CASSSGGRNTEAFF.

The genes are TRBV4-3 and TRBJ2-2; 11 positions match TRBD1. Germline V gene sequence: CDR1 LGHNA, CDR2 YSLEER. The CDR3 consists of 16 residues. The V segment lost 0 bases and the J segment 6 bases; nucleotides outside the gene matches: 3. CDR3 coding DNA: TGCGCCAGCAGCCAAGAGTGGGACAGGGGGTCCGGGGAGCTGTTTTTT. Translation: CASSQEWDRGSGELFF.

This chain connects TRBV29-1 to TRBJ2-4; 8 bases agree with TRBD2. The CDR3 length is 13 residues. Germline V lookup: CDR1 SQVTM, CDR2 ANQGSEA. V lost 4 bases, J lost 6 bases, and 5 bases stayed unmatched. CDR3 protein: CSVAGGSGNIQYF. DNA of the CDR3: TGCAGCGTTGCGGGGGGGAGTGGAAACATTCAGTACTTC. Full variable domain (rest looked up from reference TRBV29-1 and TRBJ2-4): SAVISQKPSRDICQRGTSLTIQCQVDSQVTMMFWYRQQPGQSLTLIATANQGSEATYESGFVIDKFPISRPNLTFSTLTVSNMSPEDSSIYLCSVAGGSGNIQYFGAGTRLSVL.

V gene TRBV29-1 combines with J gene TRBJ2-3, with TRBD2 identical over 7 bases. With V trimmed by 3 bases and J by 4 bases, 7 bases remained unmatched. The germline V gene has CDR1 SQVTM and CDR2 ANQGSEA. The CDR3 loop spans 14 amino acids. In DNA, the CDR3 is TGCAGCGTTGACTCAGTGACTAGCCCAGATACGCAGTATTTT. This encodes CSVDSVTSPDTQYF.

The table lists this clone with a few counts. The chain employs TRBV28 and TRBJ1-5; D might be TRBD1 (5 bases). The CDR3 sequence is 14 residues long. From germline, CDR1 is MDHEN and CDR2 SYDVKM. V was clipped by 5 bases and J by 1 base, with 9 bases between them. For the CDR3, the DNA is TGTGCCAGCAGTGCGGGGGGGAGCAATCAGCCCCAGCATTTT. Amino acid sequence: CASSAGGSNQPQHF.